Listed below are T cell receptor beta chains from one sample, sequenced in a study of cytomegalovirus exposure and HLA in healthy donors. Clones were read by immunoSEQ multiplex PCR, and TCRdb kept only the in-frame ones, dropping some. This sample yields about 150,000 clones, of which about 94% are seen a single time; less than 2% belongs to the top ten. The specimen sequenced was PBMCs. Receptors were obtained from a man aged 18 to 29 in good health and CMV-seropositive. Both conserved end residues are part of each CDR3. Fields, in order: J gene, V gene, D gene, clone size, CDR3 DNA, CDR3 protein. D genes are given only for firm matches. The size entry is marked missing in some rows and otherwise reads once, few, many or a size class.

j_gene: TRBJ2-7
v_gene: TRBV19
d_gene: .
abundance: .
CDR3nt: TGTGCCAGTAGCCCGGTGCTAGCAGGTCTCCTCTACGAGCAGTACTTC
CDR3aa: CASSPVLAGLLYEQYF

j_gene: TRBJ1-2
v_gene: TRBV28
d_gene: .
abundance: .
CDR3nt: TGTGCCAGCAGAAACAGCTCAAACTATGGCTACACCTTC
CDR3aa: CASRNSSNYGYTF

j_gene: TRBJ2-3
v_gene: TRBV4-1
d_gene: TRBD2
abundance: .
CDR3nt: TGCGCCAGCAGCCGTAGCGGGAGTGGCACAGATACGCAGTATTTT
CDR3aa: CASSRSGSGTDTQYF

j_gene: TRBJ1-5
v_gene: TRBV28
d_gene: .
abundance: .
CDR3nt: TGTGCCAGCAGGGTAGCGGGGTTTGCAAATCAGCCCCAGCATTTT
CDR3aa: CASRVAGFANQPQHF

j_gene: TRBJ2-7
v_gene: TRBV6-1
d_gene: TRBD2
abundance: .
CDR3nt: TGTGCCAGCAGTGGACTCTGGCGGGAGACCCTCTACGAGCAGTACTTC
CDR3aa: CASSGLWRETLYEQYF

j_gene: TRBJ2-3
v_gene: TRBV7-8
d_gene: TRBD2
abundance: once
CDR3nt: TGTGCCAGCAGCCTGTTTCTAGCGGGAGATACGCAGTATTTT
CDR3aa: CASSLFLAGDTQYF

j_gene: TRBJ2-5
v_gene: TRBV6-1
d_gene: .
abundance: .
CDR3nt: TGTGCCAGCAGAGGGGGGGGCCGCCAAGAGACCCAGTACTTC
CDR3aa: CASRGGGRQETQYF

j_gene: TRBJ2-1
v_gene: TRBV10-2
d_gene: TRBD2
abundance: .
CDR3nt: TGCGCCAGCAGTCTAGCGGGAGGGCCGTATGAGCAGTTCTTC
CDR3aa: CASSLAGGPYEQFF

j_gene: TRBJ2-5
v_gene: TRBV29-1
d_gene: .
abundance: once
CDR3nt: TGCAGCGGCCGGGAAGAGACCCAGTACTTC
CDR3aa: CSGREETQYF

j_gene: TRBJ2-7
v_gene: TRBV27
d_gene: .
abundance: .
CDR3nt: TGTGCCAGCAGTGTCACACAGGGTTGGGAGCAGTACTTC
CDR3aa: CASSVTQGWEQYF

j_gene: TRBJ2-2
v_gene: TRBV27
d_gene: .
abundance: .
CDR3nt: TGTGCCAGCAGTTTATCGGGGCGGCAAAACACCGGGGAGCTGTTTTTT
CDR3aa: CASSLSGRQNTGELFF

j_gene: TRBJ2-2
v_gene: TRBV18
d_gene: .
abundance: .
CDR3nt: TGTGCCAGCTCACCACCAGGGGGTAGGAGCACCGGGGAGCTGTTTTTT
CDR3aa: CASSPPGGRSTGELFF

j_gene: TRBJ2-2
v_gene: TRBV27
d_gene: TRBD2
abundance: .
CDR3nt: TGTGCCAGCAGTTTGGGAGCGGGACCAGACACCGGGGAGCTGTTTTTT
CDR3aa: CASSLGAGPDTGELFF

j_gene: TRBJ1-1
v_gene: TRBV6-1
d_gene: TRBD1
abundance: .
CDR3nt: TGTGCCAGCAGTACCCAGGACAGGGGAAACACTGAAGCTTTCTTT
CDR3aa: CASSTQDRGNTEAFF

j_gene: TRBJ2-5
v_gene: TRBV10-3
d_gene: TRBD2
abundance: .
CDR3nt: TGTGCCATCAGTGTCCTAGCGGGAGGGAGGCTAGAGACCCAGTACTTC
CDR3aa: CAISVLAGGRLETQYF

j_gene: TRBJ2-7
v_gene: TRBV6-6
d_gene: .
abundance: .
CDR3nt: TGTGCCAGCCGCGCACCAGGACTTGCCTACGAGCAGTACTTC
CDR3aa: CASRAPGLAYEQYF

j_gene: TRBJ2-6
v_gene: TRBV13
d_gene: TRBD1
abundance: .
CDR3nt: TGTGCCAGCAGCTTAAGGACAGGGTTGGATGGGGCCAACGTCCTGACTTTC
CDR3aa: CASSLRTGLDGANVLTF

j_gene: TRBJ2-1
v_gene: TRBV7-2
d_gene: .
abundance: .
CDR3nt: TGTGCCAGCAGCTTAGATGTATGGGAGAGGATCGTACAGTTCTTC
CDR3aa: CASSLDVWERIVQFF

j_gene: TRBJ1-1
v_gene: TRBV2
d_gene: .
abundance: few
CDR3nt: TGTGCCAGCAGTGATACGAACTACAGGAGTGAAGCTTTCTTT
CDR3aa: CASSDTNYRSEAFF

j_gene: TRBJ1-4
v_gene: TRBV28
d_gene: TRBD1
abundance: .
CDR3nt: TGTGCCAGCAGTTCGGGACAGTCGGGGAGTGAAAAACTGTTTTTT
CDR3aa: CASSSGQSGSEKLFF

j_gene: TRBJ2-5
v_gene: TRBV14
d_gene: TRBD2
abundance: .
CDR3nt: TGTGCCAGCAGCTCGGCTCAGCGGGGGTACGTGGAGACCCAGTACTTC
CDR3aa: CASSSAQRGYVETQYF

j_gene: TRBJ1-2
v_gene: TRBV7-9
d_gene: .
abundance: .
CDR3nt: TGTGCCAGCAGCTTAGGGCAGGTCTTCTATGGCTACACCTTC
CDR3aa: CASSLGQVFYGYTF

j_gene: TRBJ1-2
v_gene: TRBV5-1
d_gene: TRBD1
abundance: .
CDR3nt: TGCGCCAGCAGCTTGGAGGGGCCCCTAACAGGGGCTGGCTACACCTTC
CDR3aa: CASSLEGPLTGAGYTF

j_gene: TRBJ1-1
v_gene: TRBV5-1
d_gene: .
abundance: .
CDR3nt: TGCGCCAGCAGCGCAGGTGGGACTGAAGCTTTCTTT
CDR3aa: CASSAGGTEAFF

j_gene: TRBJ1-1
v_gene: TRBV5-1
d_gene: TRBD1
abundance: .
CDR3nt: TGCGCCAGCAGCACTGGGACAGGAATGAACACTGAAGCTTTCTTT
CDR3aa: CASSTGTGMNTEAFF

j_gene: TRBJ2-1
v_gene: TRBV5-1
d_gene: TRBD1
abundance: once
CDR3nt: TGCGCCAGCAGCTTGGCAGGGGGCAGGTACAATGAGCAGTTCTTC
CDR3aa: CASSLAGGRYNEQFF

j_gene: TRBJ2-6
v_gene: TRBV5-4
d_gene: .
abundance: .
CDR3nt: TGTGCCAGCAGCTTGGCGCGGACTGGGGCCAACGTCCTGACTTTC
CDR3aa: CASSLARTGANVLTF

j_gene: TRBJ1-1
v_gene: TRBV27
d_gene: TRBD1
abundance: .
CDR3nt: TGTGCCAGCAGTGTCCAGGGGGACACTGAAGCTTTCTTT
CDR3aa: CASSVQGDTEAFF

j_gene: TRBJ2-7
v_gene: TRBV7-9
d_gene: .
abundance: .
CDR3nt: TGTGCCAGCAGCTTAGAGGGCGTCGGGGGCTACGAGCAGTACTTC
CDR3aa: CASSLEGVGGYEQYF

j_gene: TRBJ1-2
v_gene: TRBV5-1
d_gene: .
abundance: .
CDR3nt: TGCGCCAGCAGCCCTCGGACATTTTTTGCAGGCTACACCTTC
CDR3aa: CASSPRTFFAGYTF

j_gene: TRBJ1-2
v_gene: TRBV28
d_gene: .
abundance: .
CDR3nt: TGTGCCAGCAGTCTGGGACAATACAAATTCTATGGCTACACCTTC
CDR3aa: CASSLGQYKFYGYTF

j_gene: TRBJ2-5
v_gene: TRBV7-3
d_gene: TRBD2
abundance: .
CDR3nt: TGTGCCAGCAGCCCGGGACTAGCGCGACAAGAGACCCAGTACTTC
CDR3aa: CASSPGLARQETQYF

j_gene: TRBJ2-3
v_gene: TRBV4-1
d_gene: TRBD2
abundance: once
CDR3nt: TGCGCCAGCGGGACTAGCGTTGAGGTTACAGATACGCAGTATTTT
CDR3aa: CASGTSVEVTDTQYF

j_gene: TRBJ2-7
v_gene: TRBV11-2
d_gene: .
abundance: .
CDR3nt: TGTGCCAGCAGCTTCAACCCCGGTATAGACCAGGACTACGAGCAGTACTTC
CDR3aa: CASSFNPGIDQDYEQYF

j_gene: TRBJ2-1
v_gene: TRBV2
d_gene: TRBD2
abundance: .
CDR3nt: TGTGCCAGCAGTGATCTTAGCGGGAGGGCCAGCGGTTCCTACAATGAGCAGTTCTTC
CDR3aa: CASSDLSGRASGSYNEQFF

j_gene: TRBJ2-1
v_gene: TRBV5-1
d_gene: .
abundance: .
CDR3nt: TGCGCCAGCAGCCCCCAGGGGACGGAGAACAATGAGCAGTTCTTC
CDR3aa: CASSPQGTENNEQFF

j_gene: TRBJ2-3
v_gene: TRBV7-9
d_gene: TRBD2
abundance: .
CDR3nt: TGTGCCAGCAGCCCCGGGACTAGCGCAACAGATACGCAGTATTTT
CDR3aa: CASSPGTSATDTQYF

j_gene: TRBJ2-7
v_gene: TRBV7-2
d_gene: TRBD1
abundance: .
CDR3nt: TGTGCCAGCAGCTTAGGGACAGGGTTTAACTACGAGCAGTACTTC
CDR3aa: CASSLGTGFNYEQYF

j_gene: TRBJ2-7
v_gene: TRBV2
d_gene: TRBD2
abundance: .
CDR3nt: TGTGCCAGCAGAAGACTAGCGGGAGGGGACTACGAGCAGTACTTC
CDR3aa: CASRRLAGGDYEQYF

j_gene: TRBJ1-2
v_gene: TRBV9
d_gene: .
abundance: .
CDR3nt: TGTGCCAGCAAAGGGGCAAGGTATGGCTACACCTTC
CDR3aa: CASKGARYGYTF

j_gene: TRBJ2-5
v_gene: TRBV19
d_gene: .
abundance: .
CDR3nt: TGTGCCAGTAGTCCAGGGGCGACCCAGTACTTC
CDR3aa: CASSPGATQYF

j_gene: TRBJ2-1
v_gene: TRBV7-8
d_gene: TRBD2
abundance: many
CDR3nt: TGTGCCAGCAGCCTAACTAGCGGGAGGGCCTACAATGAGCAGTTCTTC
CDR3aa: CASSLTSGRAYNEQFF

j_gene: TRBJ2-7
v_gene: TRBV11-2
d_gene: .
abundance: .
CDR3nt: TGTGCCAGCAGCACCCCGCCAGCGGAGGGGAGCTCCTACGAGCAGTACTTC
CDR3aa: CASSTPPAEGSSYEQYF

j_gene: TRBJ2-2
v_gene: TRBV5-1
d_gene: .
abundance: .
CDR3nt: TGCGCCAGCTGCGGGTCGGACGTGGTATCTGGGGAGCTGTTTTTT
CDR3aa: CASCGSDVVSGELFF

j_gene: TRBJ1-1
v_gene: TRBV6-5
d_gene: .
abundance: .
CDR3nt: TGTGCCAGCAGCCACCAGGGTTTTATAGGCACTGAAGCTTTCTTT
CDR3aa: CASSHQGFIGTEAFF

j_gene: TRBJ1-2
v_gene: TRBV5-4
d_gene: TRBD1
abundance: .
CDR3nt: TGTGCCAGCAGCTTGTGGCAGGGGGATGGCTACACCTTC
CDR3aa: CASSLWQGDGYTF

j_gene: TRBJ2-7
v_gene: TRBV7-9
d_gene: TRBD1
abundance: .
CDR3nt: TGTGCCAGCAGCCATCAGGACAGGTCCGACTACGAGCAGTACTTC
CDR3aa: CASSHQDRSDYEQYF

j_gene: TRBJ2-7
v_gene: TRBV28
d_gene: .
abundance: .
CDR3nt: TGTGCCAGCAGGGTAGGAGTCTCCTACGAGCAGTACTTC
CDR3aa: CASRVGVSYEQYF

j_gene: TRBJ1-1
v_gene: TRBV5-6
d_gene: .
abundance: .
CDR3nt: TGTGCCAGCAGTCGTGACCCAGGGGAAGCTTTCTTT
CDR3aa: CASSRDPGEAFF

j_gene: TRBJ1-6
v_gene: TRBV6-5
d_gene: .
abundance: .
CDR3nt: TGTGCCAGCACCGGATTTAGGACAGCTAATTCACCCCTCCACTTT
CDR3aa: CASTGFRTANSPLHF

j_gene: TRBJ2-1
v_gene: TRBV11-2
d_gene: .
abundance: .
CDR3nt: TGTGCCAGCAGCTTATTAGCTAGCTACAATGAGCAGTTCTTC
CDR3aa: CASSLLASYNEQFF

j_gene: TRBJ1-1
v_gene: TRBV19
d_gene: .
abundance: .
CDR3nt: TGTGCCAGTAGTATAGCAACTGCCACTGAAGCTTTCTTT
CDR3aa: CASSIATATEAFF

j_gene: TRBJ2-3
v_gene: TRBV7-2
d_gene: .
abundance: .
CDR3nt: TGTGCCAGCAGCTTAGCTAGCGGCACAGATACGCAGTATTTT
CDR3aa: CASSLASGTDTQYF

j_gene: TRBJ2-6
v_gene: TRBV7-9
d_gene: .
abundance: .
CDR3nt: TGTGCCAGCAGCTTAGCCTCCTCAGGGGCGCGTGGGGCCAACGTCCTGACTTTC
CDR3aa: CASSLASSGARGANVLTF

j_gene: TRBJ2-7
v_gene: TRBV9
d_gene: .
abundance: few
CDR3nt: TGTGCCAGCAGCGCCGGCTACGAGCAGTACTTC
CDR3aa: CASSAGYEQYF

j_gene: TRBJ1-5
v_gene: TRBV7-8
d_gene: .
abundance: .
CDR3nt: TGTGCCAGCAGCCCCGGGGGACGGCCTAGCAATCAGCCCCAGCATTTT
CDR3aa: CASSPGGRPSNQPQHF

j_gene: TRBJ2-1
v_gene: TRBV7-9
d_gene: .
abundance: .
CDR3nt: TGTGCCAGCAGCTTACTTGGTAGCAACAATGAGCAGTTCTTC
CDR3aa: CASSLLGSNNEQFF

j_gene: TRBJ2-7
v_gene: TRBV10-3
d_gene: TRBD2
abundance: .
CDR3nt: TGTGCCATCAAGGCGGGAGCAACCTACGAGCAGTACTTC
CDR3aa: CAIKAGATYEQYF

j_gene: TRBJ1-2
v_gene: TRBV29-1
d_gene: TRBD1
abundance: .
CDR3nt: TGCAGCGTGACGGGACAGACAACTAACTATGGCTACACCTTC
CDR3aa: CSVTGQTTNYGYTF